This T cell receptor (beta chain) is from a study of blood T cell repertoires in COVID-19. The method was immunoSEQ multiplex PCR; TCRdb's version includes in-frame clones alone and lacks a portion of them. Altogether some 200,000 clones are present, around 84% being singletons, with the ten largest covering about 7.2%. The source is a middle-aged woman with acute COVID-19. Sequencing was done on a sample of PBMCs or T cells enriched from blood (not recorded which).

The CDR3 loop is CSVELASTDTQYF. CDR3 in DNA: TGCAGCGTTGAACTAGCTAGCACAGATACGCAGTATTTT. The chain carries TRBV29-1 and TRBJ2-3; the D gene is possibly TRBD2 (5 bases). V lost 2 bases, J lost 0 bases, and 6 bases lay in between. The CDR3 extends over 13 amino acids. The germline gives CDR1 SQVTM, CDR2 ANQGSEA.